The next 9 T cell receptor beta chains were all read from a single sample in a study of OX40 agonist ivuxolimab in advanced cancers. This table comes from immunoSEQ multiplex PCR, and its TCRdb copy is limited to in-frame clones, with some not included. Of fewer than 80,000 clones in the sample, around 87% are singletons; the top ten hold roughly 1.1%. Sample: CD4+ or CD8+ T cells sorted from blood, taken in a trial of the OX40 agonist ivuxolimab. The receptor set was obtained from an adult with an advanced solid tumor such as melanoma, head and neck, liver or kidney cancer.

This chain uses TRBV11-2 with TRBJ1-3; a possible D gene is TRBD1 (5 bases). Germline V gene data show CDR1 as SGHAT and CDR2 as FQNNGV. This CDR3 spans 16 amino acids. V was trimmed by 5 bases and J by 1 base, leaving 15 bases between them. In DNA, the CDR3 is TGTGCCAGCAGCCCCTCGGGGGGGTCTTCTGGAAACACCATATATTTT. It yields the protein CASSPSGGSSGNTIYF.

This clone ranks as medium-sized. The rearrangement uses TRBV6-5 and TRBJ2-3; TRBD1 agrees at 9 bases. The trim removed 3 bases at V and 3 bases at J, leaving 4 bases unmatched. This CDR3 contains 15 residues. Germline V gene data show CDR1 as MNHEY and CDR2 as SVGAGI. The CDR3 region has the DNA TGTGCCAGCAGTTATGGACAGGGGAGAACAGATACGCAGTATTTT. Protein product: CASSYGQGRTDTQYF.

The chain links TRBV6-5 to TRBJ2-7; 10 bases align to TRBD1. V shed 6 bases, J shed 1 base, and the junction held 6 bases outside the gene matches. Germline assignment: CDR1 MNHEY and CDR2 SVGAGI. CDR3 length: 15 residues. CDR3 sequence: CASRDRGTVSYEQYF. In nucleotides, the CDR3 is TGTGCCAGCAGGGACAGGGGGACTGTGTCCTACGAGCAGTACTTC.

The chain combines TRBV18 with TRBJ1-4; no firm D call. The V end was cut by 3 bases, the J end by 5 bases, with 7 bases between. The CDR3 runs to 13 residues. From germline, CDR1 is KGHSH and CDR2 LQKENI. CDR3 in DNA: TGTGCCAGCTCACCCCCGGGCAATGAAAAACTGTTTTTT. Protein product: CASSPPGNEKLFF.

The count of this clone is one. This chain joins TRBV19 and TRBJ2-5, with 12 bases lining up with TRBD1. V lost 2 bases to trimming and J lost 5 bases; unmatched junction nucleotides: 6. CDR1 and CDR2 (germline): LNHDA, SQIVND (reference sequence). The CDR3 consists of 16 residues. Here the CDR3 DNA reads TGTGCCAGTAGTATAAGGGGGACAGGGGGCGCGGAGACCCAGTACTTC. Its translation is CASSIRGTGGAETQYF.

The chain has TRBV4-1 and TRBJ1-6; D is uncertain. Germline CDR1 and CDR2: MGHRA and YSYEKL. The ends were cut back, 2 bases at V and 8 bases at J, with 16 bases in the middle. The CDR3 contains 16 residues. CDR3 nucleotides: TGCGCCAGCAGCCAATCACGAGGGTTCAGTCATTCACCCCTCCACTTT. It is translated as CASSQSRGFSHSPLHF.

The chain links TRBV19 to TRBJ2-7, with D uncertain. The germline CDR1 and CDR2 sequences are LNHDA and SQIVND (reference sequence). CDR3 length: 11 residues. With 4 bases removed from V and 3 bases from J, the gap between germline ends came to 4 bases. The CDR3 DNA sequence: TGTGCCAGTAGTAGGAACTACGAGCAGTACTTC. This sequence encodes CASSRNYEQYF.

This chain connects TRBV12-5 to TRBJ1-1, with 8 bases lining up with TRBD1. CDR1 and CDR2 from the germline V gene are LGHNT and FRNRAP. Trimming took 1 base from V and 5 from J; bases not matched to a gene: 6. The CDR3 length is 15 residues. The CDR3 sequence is CASGLADRGETEAFF. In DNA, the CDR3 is TGTGCTAGTGGTTTGGCAGACAGGGGAGAAACTGAAGCTTTCTTT.

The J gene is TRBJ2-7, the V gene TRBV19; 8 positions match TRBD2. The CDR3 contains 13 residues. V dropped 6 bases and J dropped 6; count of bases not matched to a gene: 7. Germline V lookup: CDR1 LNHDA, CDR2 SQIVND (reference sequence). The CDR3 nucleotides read TGTGCCAGTAGCCGGGGGGGCCGTCTCGAGCAGTACTTC. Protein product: CASSRGGRLEQYF.